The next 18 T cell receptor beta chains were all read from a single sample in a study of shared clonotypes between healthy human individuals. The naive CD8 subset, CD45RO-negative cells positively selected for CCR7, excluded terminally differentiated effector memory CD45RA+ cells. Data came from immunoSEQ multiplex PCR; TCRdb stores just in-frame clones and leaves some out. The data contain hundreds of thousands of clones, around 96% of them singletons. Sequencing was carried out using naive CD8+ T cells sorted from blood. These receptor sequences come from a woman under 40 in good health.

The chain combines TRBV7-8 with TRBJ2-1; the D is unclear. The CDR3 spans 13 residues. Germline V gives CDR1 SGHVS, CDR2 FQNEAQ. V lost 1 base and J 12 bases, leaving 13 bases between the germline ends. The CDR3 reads CASSLVPEHVQFF. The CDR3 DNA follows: TGTGCCAGCAGCTTAGTTCCAGAACATGTGCAGTTCTTC.

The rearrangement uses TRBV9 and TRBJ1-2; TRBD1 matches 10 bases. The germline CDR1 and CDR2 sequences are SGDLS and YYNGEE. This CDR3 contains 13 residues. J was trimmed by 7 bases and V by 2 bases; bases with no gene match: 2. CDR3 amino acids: CASSVTGGSGYTF. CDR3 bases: TGTGCCAGCAGCGTGACAGGGGGCTCTGGCTACACCTTC.

The CDR3 nucleotides read TGTGCCAGCAGCCTACCGGACCAGTCGGATACGCAGTATTTT. Protein: CASSLPDQSDTQYF. The chain uses TRBV7-2 and TRBJ2-3; D gene ambiguous. Germline V gene sequence: CDR1 SGHTA, CDR2 FQGNSA. The CDR3 runs to 14 residues. Trimming cost V 5 bases and J 6 bases, with 15 bases left between them.

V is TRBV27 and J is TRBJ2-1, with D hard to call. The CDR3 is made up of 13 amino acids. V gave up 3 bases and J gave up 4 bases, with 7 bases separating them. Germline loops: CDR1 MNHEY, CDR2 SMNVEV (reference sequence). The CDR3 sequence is CASSFAKYNEQFF. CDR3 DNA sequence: TGTGCCAGCAGTTTTGCCAAGTACAATGAGCAGTTCTTC.

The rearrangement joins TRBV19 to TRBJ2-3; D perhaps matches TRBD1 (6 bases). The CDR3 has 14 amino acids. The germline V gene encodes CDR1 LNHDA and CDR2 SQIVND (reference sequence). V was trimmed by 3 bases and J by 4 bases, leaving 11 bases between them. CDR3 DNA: TGTGCCAGTAGTATCTTGGGGGCTGCAGATACGCAGTATTTT. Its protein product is CASSILGAADTQYF.

The CDR3 region is CASSPSQGDAKLFF. CDR3 nucleotide sequence: TGTGCCAGCAGCCCATCCCAGGGGGATGCAAAACTGTTTTTT. The V gene is TRBV7-9, the J gene TRBJ1-4; TRBD1 matches at 7 bases. The germline gives CDR1 SEHNR, CDR2 FQNEAQ (reference sequence). The V and J ends lost 5 bases and 10 bases, in that order; junction bases with no gene match: 10. CDR3 length equals 14 residues.

In DNA form, the CDR3 reads TGCAGCGTTGAAGACCGGGACAGGGATACAGATACGCAGTATTTT. It encodes CSVEDRDRDTDTQYF. The rearrangement uses TRBV29-1 and TRBJ2-3, with TRBD1 matching over 9 bases. Looked up from germline, CDR1 is SQVTM and CDR2 is ANQGSEA. The junction had 4 bases not matched to a gene; V was cut back by 0 bases and J by 3 bases. This CDR3 comprises 15 residues.

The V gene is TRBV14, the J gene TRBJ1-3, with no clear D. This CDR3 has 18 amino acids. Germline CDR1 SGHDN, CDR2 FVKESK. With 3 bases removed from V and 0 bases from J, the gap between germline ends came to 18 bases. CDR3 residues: CASSHPSGVLRSGNTIYF. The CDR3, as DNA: TGTGCCAGCAGCCACCCTTCCGGAGTTCTACGCTCTGGAAACACCATATATTTT.

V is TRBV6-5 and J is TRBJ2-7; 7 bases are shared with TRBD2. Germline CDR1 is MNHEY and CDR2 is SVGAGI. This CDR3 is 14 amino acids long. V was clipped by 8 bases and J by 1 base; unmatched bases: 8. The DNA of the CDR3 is TGTGCCAGCTCTACAGCGGGAAGGTCCTACGAGCAGTACTTC. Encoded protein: CASSTAGRSYEQYF.

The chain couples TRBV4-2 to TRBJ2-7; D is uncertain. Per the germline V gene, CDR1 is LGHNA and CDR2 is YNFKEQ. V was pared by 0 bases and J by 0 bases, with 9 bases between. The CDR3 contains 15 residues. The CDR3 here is CASSQEVSNSYEQYF. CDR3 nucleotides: TGTGCCAGCAGCCAAGAGGTCTCCAACTCCTACGAGCAGTACTTC.

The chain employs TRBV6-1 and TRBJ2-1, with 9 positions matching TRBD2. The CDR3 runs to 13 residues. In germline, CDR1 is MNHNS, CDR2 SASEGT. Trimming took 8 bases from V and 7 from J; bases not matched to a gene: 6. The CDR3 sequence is CASLGTSLNEQFF. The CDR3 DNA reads TGTGCCAGCTTAGGGACTAGCTTGAATGAGCAGTTCTTC.

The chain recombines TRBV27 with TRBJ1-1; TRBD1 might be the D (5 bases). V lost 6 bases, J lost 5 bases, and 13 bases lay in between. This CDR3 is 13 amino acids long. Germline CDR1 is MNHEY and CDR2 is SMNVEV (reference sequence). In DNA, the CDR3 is TGTGCCAGCAGGGCCAGGGATGAAACTGAAGCTTTCTTT. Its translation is CASRARDETEAFF.

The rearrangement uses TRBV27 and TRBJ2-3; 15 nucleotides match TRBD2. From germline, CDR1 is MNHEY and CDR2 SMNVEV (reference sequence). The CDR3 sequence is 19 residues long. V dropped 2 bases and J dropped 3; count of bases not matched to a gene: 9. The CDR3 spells CASSLVGLAGGQGTDTQYF. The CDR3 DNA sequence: TGTGCCAGCAGTTTAGTGGGACTAGCGGGAGGCCAGGGGACAGATACGCAGTATTTT.

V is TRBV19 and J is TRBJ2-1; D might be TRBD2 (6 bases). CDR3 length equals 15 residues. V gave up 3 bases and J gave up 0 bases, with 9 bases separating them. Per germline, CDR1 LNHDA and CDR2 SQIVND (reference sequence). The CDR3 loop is CASSIWGDSYNEQFF. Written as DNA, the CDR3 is TGTGCCAGTAGTATCTGGGGGGACTCCTACAATGAGCAGTTCTTC.

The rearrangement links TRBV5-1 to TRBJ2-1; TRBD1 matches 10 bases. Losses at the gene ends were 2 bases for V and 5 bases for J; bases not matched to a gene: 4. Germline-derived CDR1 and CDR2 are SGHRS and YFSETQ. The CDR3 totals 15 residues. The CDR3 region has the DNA TGCGCCAGCAGCTTAAGGGACAGGGGTGACAATGAGCAGTTCTTC. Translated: CASSLRDRGDNEQFF.

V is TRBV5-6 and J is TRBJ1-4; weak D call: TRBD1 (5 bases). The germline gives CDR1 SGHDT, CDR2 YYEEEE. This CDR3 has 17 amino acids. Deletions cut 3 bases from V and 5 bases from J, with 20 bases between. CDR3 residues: CASSSEFLHRPNEKLFF. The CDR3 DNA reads TGTGCCAGCAGCTCCGAATTCTTGCACAGGCCCAATGAAAAACTGTTTTTT.

CDR3 residues: CASSYGGSWNEQFF. CDR3 sequence (DNA): TGCGCCAGCAGCTACGGGGGGAGTTGGAATGAGCAGTTCTTC. The chain couples TRBV5-1 to TRBJ2-1; the match to TRBD2 covers 7 bases. J was trimmed by 7 bases and V by 3 bases; bases with no gene match: 7. The CDR3 runs to 14 residues. CDR1 is SGHRS and CDR2 is YFSETQ in the germline V gene.

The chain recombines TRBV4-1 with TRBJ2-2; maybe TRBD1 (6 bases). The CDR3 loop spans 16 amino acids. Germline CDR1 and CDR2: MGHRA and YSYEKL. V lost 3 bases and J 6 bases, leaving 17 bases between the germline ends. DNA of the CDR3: TGCGCCAGCAGCCAGGCCAATTATGGACAGTCCGGGGAGCTGTTTTTT. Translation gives CASSQANYGQSGELFF.